Shown below are 17 T cell receptor beta chains from a single sample sequenced in a study of long-term antiretroviral therapy in people with HIV. Running of the v3.0 immunoSEQ assay took place at survey level. Profiled with immunoSEQ multiplex PCR; TCRdb holds only in-frame clones, not every one. The profile covers about 28,000 clones, with 80% to 90% appearing a single time and approximately 3.8% taken by the ten largest. The sample was unsorted PBMCs, taken 0.8 years before starting antiretroviral therapy. These receptors were collected from a man younger than 35 with HIV.

The chain is built from TRBV19 and TRBJ1-2; D unresolved. This CDR3 is built from 12 residues. Germline assignment: CDR1 LNHDA and CDR2 SQIVND (reference sequence). The V gene lost 6 bases and the J gene lost 4 bases, with 9 bases spanning the gap. CDR3 DNA: TGTGCCAGTAGCCAGACCCCCTATGGCTACACCTTC. The encoded protein is CASSQTPYGYTF.

The chain recombines TRBV6-6 with TRBJ1-5, with D unresolved. CDR3 length: 12 residues. Germline V gives CDR1 MNHNY, CDR2 SVGAGI (reference sequence). V shed 4 bases and J shed 4 bases, with 5 bases lying between them. The CDR3 loop reads CASSSPNQPQHF. The CDR3 coding sequence is TGTGCCAGCAGTTCCCCGAATCAGCCCCAGCATTTT.

The table lists this clone with a count of one. The chain employs TRBV10-3 and TRBJ2-7; D possibly corresponds to TRBD1 (6 bases). The CDR3 totals 14 residues. Trimming shortened V by 4 bases and J by 1 base, and 11 bases separated the two germline ends. The germline V gene encodes CDR1 ENHRY and CDR2 SYGVKD. The DNA for the CDR3 is TGTGCCATCAGTGCTGGGACACCTTCCTACGAGCAGTACTTC. Its protein product is CAISAGTPSYEQYF.

V usage is TRBV28 and J usage is TRBJ1-5; D gene ambiguous. The V end was cut by 5 bases, the J end by 7 bases, with 15 bases between. This CDR3 is built from 14 residues. Germline V gene data show CDR1 as MDHEN and CDR2 as SYDVKM. CDR3 DNA sequence: TGTGCCAGCAGTCCTCCCGGAAATATACAGCCCCAGCATTTT. It encodes CASSPPGNIQPQHF.

This chain uses TRBV2 with TRBJ2-2, with 9 bases aligning to TRBD1. This CDR3 comprises 15 residues. Germline CDR1 reads SNHLY; CDR2 reads FYNNEI. After removal of 9 bases from V and 2 bases from J, the junction contained 7 bases not matched to a gene. In DNA, the CDR3 is TGTGCCAGTGCAGGGGACAGGGCTAACACCGGGGAGCTGTTTTTT. As protein: CASAGDRANTGELFF.

The chain carries TRBV14 and TRBJ1-1; possibly TRBD1 for D (5 bases). The CDR3 has 14 residues. V was cut by 3 bases and J by 3 bases, with 11 bases left in between. Per germline, CDR1 SGHDN and CDR2 FVKESK. CDR3 in amino acids: CASSQWSGYTEAFF. CDR3 bases: TGTGCCAGCAGCCAGTGGTCAGGGTACACTGAAGCTTTCTTT.

The rearrangement uses TRBV14 and TRBJ2-7; a possible D gene is TRBD2 (6 bases). With 4 bases removed from V and 4 bases from J, the gap between germline ends came to 20 bases. The CDR3 covers 16 residues. CDR1 SGHDN and CDR2 FVKESK come from the germline V gene. CDR3 in amino acids: CASSPPRGGKYYEQYF. CDR3 DNA sequence: TGTGCCAGCAGCCCCCCCCGTGGCGGGAAGTATTACGAGCAGTACTTC. Together with reference TRBV14 and TRBJ2-7, the CDR3 gives the full variable domain: EAGVTQFPSHSVIEKGQTVTLRCDPISGHDNLYWYRRVMGKEIKFLLHFVKESKQDESGMPNNRFLAERTGGTYSTLKVQPAELEDSGVYFCASSPPRGGKYYEQYFGPGTRLTVT.

The V and J genes are TRBV19 and TRBJ1-5; the D is unclear. Trimming stripped 7 bases from V and 13 bases from J, with 14 bases between. Germline V gives CDR1 LNHDA, CDR2 SQIVND (reference sequence). This CDR3 region has 11 residues. In nucleotides, the CDR3 is TGTGCCAGTAATATTGTGGGTTCACAGCATTTT. It yields the protein CASNIVGSQHF. The whole variable domain, filled in from reference TRBV19 and TRBJ1-5, reads DGGITQSPKYLFRKEGQNVTLSCEQNLNHDAMYWYRQDPGQGLRLIYYSQIVNDFQKGDIAEGYSVSREKKESFPLTVTSAQKNPTAFYLCASNIVGSQHFGDGTRLSIL.

This clone is categorized as medium-sized. This chain connects TRBV9 to TRBJ2-7; TRBD2 aligns across 8 bases. Germline lookup yields CDR1 SGDLS and CDR2 YYNGEE. The CDR3 totals 14 residues. With 0 bases clipped from V and 2 bases from J, the junction kept 1 base outside the gene matches. The CDR3 loop is CASSVGAGAYEQYF. The CDR3 region has the DNA TGTGCCAGCAGCGTAGGAGCGGGGGCCTACGAGCAGTACTTC.

The chain is built from TRBV11-3 and TRBJ2-3; 8 bases agree with TRBD2. J gave up 6 bases and V 3 bases, and 8 bases lay outside the gene matches. Per germline, CDR1 SGHNT and CDR2 YENEEA. The CDR3 contains 15 residues. For the CDR3, the DNA is TGTGCCAGCAGCTTGACTAGCGCTACCACGGATACGCAGTATTTT. Translation gives CASSLTSATTDTQYF.

V and J are TRBV13 and TRBJ2-5, with D maybe TRBD2 (5 bases). The CDR3 consists of 14 residues. The V gene lost 5 bases and the J gene lost 0 bases, with 10 bases spanning the gap. Germline CDR1 and CDR2: PRHDT and FYEKMQ (reference sequence). CDR3 nucleotide sequence: TGTGCCAGCAGCCTAAGCGGAGACCAAGAGACCCAGTACTTC. Its translation: CASSLSGDQETQYF.

The genes are TRBV7-2 and TRBJ1-5; TRBD1 matches 9 bases. After removal of 3 bases from V and 11 bases from J, the junction contained 5 bases not matched to a gene. This CDR3 has 13 residues. Germline V gives CDR1 SGHTA, CDR2 FQGNSA. The CDR3 loop is CASSLTGGSTQHF. Written as DNA, the CDR3 is TGTGCCAGCAGCTTGACAGGGGGGTCAACCCAGCATTTT. The full variable domain, in which reference TRBV7-2 and TRBJ1-5 provide the parts outside the CDR3, is GAGVSQSPSNKVTEKGKDVELRCDPISGHTALYWYRQSLGQGLEFLIYFQGNSAPDKSGLPSDRFSAERTGGSVSTLTIQRTQQEDSAVYLCASSLTGGSTQHFGDGTRLSIL.

The CDR3 region is CASSQVPTQGFSGNTIYF. CDR3 bases: TGTGCCAGCAGCCAAGTCCCCACTCAGGGGTTCTCTGGAAACACCATATATTTT. The chain joins TRBV14 to TRBJ1-3; D possibly corresponds to TRBD1 (6 bases). Germline assignment: CDR1 SGHDN and CDR2 FVKESK. CDR3 length: 18 residues. The V and J ends lost 1 base and 0 bases respectively, with 16 bases between them. Complete variable domain (other parts from reference TRBV14 and TRBJ1-3): EAGVTQFPSHSVIEKGQTVTLRCDPISGHDNLYWYRRVMGKEIKFLLHFVKESKQDESGMPNNRFLAERTGGTYSTLKVQPAELEDSGVYFCASSQVPTQGFSGNTIYFGEGSWLTVV.

The chain employs TRBV7-3 and TRBJ2-3, with 8 bases lining up with TRBD2. The CDR3 contains 13 residues. V dropped 11 bases and J dropped 5; count of bases not matched to a gene: 9. Germline V lookup: CDR1 SGHTA, CDR2 FQGTGA. CDR3 amino acids: CASRGAGGDTQYF. DNA for the CDR3: TGTGCCTCCCGGGGGGCGGGAGGAGATACGCAGTATTTT.

The sample holds a few counts of this clone. Additional DNA sequences in this sample encode the identical CDR3. This chain connects TRBV2 to TRBJ2-5; D possibly corresponds to TRBD2 (7 bases). This CDR3 contains 15 residues. The V and J ends lost 4 bases and 4 bases respectively, with 16 bases between them. Germline V gene sequence: CDR1 SNHLY, CDR2 FYNNEI. The CDR3 DNA is TGTGCCAGCAGTGGAGGCGGGGGCGCGGGAGAGACCCAGTACTTC. Translation: CASSGGGGAGETQYF.

The rearrangement joins TRBV4-1 to TRBJ1-5; tentatively, D is TRBD1 (5 bases). This CDR3 region has 16 residues. Looked up from germline, CDR1 is MGHRA and CDR2 is YSYEKL. Trimming took 0 bases from V and 4 from J, leaving 13 bases between them. CDR3 protein: CASSQDYMGENQPQHF. The CDR3 nucleotides are TGCGCCAGCAGCCAAGATTATATGGGGGAGAATCAGCCCCAGCATTTT.

The chain recombines TRBV5-1 with TRBJ2-5; D possibly corresponds to TRBD2 (6 bases). The V and J ends lost 7 bases and 4 bases respectively, with 17 bases between them. The germline gives CDR1 SGHRS, CDR2 YFSETQ. The CDR3 covers 14 residues. CDR3 coding DNA: TGCGCCAGCTTTCCGGGACTGGGAGGAGAGACCCAGTACTTC. This gives the protein CASFPGLGGETQYF.